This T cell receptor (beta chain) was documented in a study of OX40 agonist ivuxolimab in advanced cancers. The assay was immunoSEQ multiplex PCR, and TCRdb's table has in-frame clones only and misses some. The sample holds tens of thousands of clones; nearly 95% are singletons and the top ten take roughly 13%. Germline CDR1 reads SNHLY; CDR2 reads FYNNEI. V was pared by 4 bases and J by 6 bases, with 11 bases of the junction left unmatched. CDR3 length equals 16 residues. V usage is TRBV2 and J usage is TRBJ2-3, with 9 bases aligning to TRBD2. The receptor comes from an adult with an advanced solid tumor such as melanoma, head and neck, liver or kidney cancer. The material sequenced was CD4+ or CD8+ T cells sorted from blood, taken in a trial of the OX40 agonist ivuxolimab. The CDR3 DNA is TGTGCCAGCAGTGGACTAGCGGCGCAGTTTAAGGATACGCAGTATTTT. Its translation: CASSGLAAQFKDTQYF.